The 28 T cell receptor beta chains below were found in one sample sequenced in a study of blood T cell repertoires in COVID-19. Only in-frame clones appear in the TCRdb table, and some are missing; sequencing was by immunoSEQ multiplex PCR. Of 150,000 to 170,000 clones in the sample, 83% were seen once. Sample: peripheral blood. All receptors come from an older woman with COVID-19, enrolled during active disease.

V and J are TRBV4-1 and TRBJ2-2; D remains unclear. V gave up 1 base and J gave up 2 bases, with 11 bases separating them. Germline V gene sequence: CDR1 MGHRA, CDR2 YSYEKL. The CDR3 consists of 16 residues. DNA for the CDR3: TGCGCCAGCAGCCAAGGACACCTGACCAACACCGGGGAGCTGTTTTTT. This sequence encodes CASSQGHLTNTGELFF.

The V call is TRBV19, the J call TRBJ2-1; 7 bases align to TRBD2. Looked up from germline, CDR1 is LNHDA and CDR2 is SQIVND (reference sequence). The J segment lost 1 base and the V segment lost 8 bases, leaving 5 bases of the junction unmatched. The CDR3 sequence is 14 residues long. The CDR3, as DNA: TGTGCCAGTGGCAGTAGCGGGTCCTACAATGAGCAGTTCTTC. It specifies CASGSSGSYNEQFF.

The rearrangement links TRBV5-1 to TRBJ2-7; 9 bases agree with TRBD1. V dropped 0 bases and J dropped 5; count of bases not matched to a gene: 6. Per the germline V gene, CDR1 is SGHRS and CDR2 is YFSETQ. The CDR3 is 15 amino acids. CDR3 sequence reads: CASSLAGTGKDEQYF. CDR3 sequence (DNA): TGCGCCAGCAGCTTGGCCGGGACAGGGAAAGACGAGCAGTACTTC.

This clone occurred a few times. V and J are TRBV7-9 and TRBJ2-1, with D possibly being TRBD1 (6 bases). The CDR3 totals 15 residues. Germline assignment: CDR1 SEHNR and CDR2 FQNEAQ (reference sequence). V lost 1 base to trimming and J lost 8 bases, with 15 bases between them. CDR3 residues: CASSLGQAQADEQFF. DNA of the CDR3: TGTGCCAGCAGCTTAGGACAGGCACAAGCGGATGAGCAGTTCTTC.

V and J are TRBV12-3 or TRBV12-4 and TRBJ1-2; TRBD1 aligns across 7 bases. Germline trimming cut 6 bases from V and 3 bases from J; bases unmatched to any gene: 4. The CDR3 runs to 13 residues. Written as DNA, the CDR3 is TGTGCCAGCAGAGGGGGCAGGGACTATGGCTACACCTTC. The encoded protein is CASRGGRDYGYTF.

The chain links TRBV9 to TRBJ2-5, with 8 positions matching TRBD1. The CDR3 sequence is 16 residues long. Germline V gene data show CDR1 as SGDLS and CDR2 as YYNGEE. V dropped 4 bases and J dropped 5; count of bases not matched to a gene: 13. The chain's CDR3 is CASSIPSGTGGETQYF. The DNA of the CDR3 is TGTGCCAGCAGCATTCCTTCCGGGACAGGCGGGGAGACCCAGTACTTC.

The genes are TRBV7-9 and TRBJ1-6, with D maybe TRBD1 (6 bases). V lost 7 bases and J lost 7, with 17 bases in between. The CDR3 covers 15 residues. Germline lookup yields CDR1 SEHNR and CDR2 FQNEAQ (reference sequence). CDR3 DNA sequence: TGTGCCAGCACCACCGGCGGGGGCGGGAATTCACCCCTCCACTTT. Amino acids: CASTTGGGGNSPLHF. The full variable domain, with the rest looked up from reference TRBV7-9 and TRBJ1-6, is DTGVSQNPRHKITKRGQNVTFRCDPISEHNRLYWYRQTLGQGPEFLTYFQNEAQLEKSRLLSDRFSAERPKGSFSTLEIQRTEQGDSAMYLCASTTGGGGNSPLHFGNGTRLTVT.

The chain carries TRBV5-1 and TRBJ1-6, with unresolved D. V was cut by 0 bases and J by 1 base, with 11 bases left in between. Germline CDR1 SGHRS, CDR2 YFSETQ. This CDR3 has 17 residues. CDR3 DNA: TGCGCCAGCAGCTTGGTGGGCAGTATGTCCTATAATTCACCCCTCCACTTT. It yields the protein CASSLVGSMSYNSPLHF.

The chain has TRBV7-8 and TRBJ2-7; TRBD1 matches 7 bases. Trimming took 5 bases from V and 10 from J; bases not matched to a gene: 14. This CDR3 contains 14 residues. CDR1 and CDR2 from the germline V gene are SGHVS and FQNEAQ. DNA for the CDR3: TGTGCCAGCAGCCCACCAACAGGGGCACCCCTCCAGTACGTC. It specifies CASSPPTGAPLQYV.

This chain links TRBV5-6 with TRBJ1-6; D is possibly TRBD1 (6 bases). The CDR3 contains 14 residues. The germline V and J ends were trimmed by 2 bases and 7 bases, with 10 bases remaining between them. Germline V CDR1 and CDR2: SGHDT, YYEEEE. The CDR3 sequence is CASSFRQGNSPLHF. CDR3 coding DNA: TGTGCCAGCAGCTTCCGGCAGGGGAATTCACCCCTCCACTTT. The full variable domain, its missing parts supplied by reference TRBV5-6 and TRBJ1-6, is DAGVTQSPTHLIKTRGQQVTLRCSPKSGHDTVSWYQQALGQGPQFIFQYYEEEERQRGNFPDRFSGHQFPNYSSELNVNALLLGDSALYLCASSFRQGNSPLHFGNGTRLTVT.

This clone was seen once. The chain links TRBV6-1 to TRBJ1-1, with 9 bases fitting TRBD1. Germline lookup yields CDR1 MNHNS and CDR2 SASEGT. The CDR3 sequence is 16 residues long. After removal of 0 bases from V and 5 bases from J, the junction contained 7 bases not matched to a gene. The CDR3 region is CASSEATGGFPTEAFF. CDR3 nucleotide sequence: TGTGCCAGCAGTGAAGCGACAGGGGGGTTCCCTACTGAAGCTTTCTTT.

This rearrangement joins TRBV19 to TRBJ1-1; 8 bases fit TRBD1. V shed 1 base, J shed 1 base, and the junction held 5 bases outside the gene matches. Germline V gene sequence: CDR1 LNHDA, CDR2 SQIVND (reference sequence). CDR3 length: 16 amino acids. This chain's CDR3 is CASSIGQGRRNTEAFF. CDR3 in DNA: TGTGCCAGTAGTATAGGACAGGGGCGTAGGAACACTGAAGCTTTCTTT.

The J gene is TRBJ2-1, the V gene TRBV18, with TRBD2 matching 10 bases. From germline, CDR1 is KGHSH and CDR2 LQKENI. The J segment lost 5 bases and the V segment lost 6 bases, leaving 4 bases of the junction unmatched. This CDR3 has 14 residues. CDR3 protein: CASSPLAGDNEQFF. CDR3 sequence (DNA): TGTGCCAGCTCGCCCCTAGCGGGGGACAATGAGCAGTTCTTC. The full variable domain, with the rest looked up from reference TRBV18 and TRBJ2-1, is NAGVMQNPRHLVRRRGQEARLRCSPMKGHSHVYWYRQLPEEGLKFMVYLQKENIIDESGMPKERFSAEFPKEGPSILRIQQVVRGDSAAYFCASSPLAGDNEQFFGPGTRLTVL.

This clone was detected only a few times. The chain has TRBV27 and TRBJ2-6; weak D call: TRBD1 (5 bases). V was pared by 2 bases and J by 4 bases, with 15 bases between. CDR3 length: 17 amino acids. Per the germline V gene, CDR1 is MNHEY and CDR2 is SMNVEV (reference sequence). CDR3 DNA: TGTGCCAGCAGTTTAACAGGTTTTAGGTCGGGGGCCAACGTCCTGACTTTC. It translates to CASSLTGFRSGANVLTF.

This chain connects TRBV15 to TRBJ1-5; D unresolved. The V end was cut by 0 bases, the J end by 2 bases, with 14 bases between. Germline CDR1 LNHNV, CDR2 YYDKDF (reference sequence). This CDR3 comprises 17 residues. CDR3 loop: CATSRDQRVGGNQPQHF. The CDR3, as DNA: TGTGCCACCAGCAGAGATCAAAGGGTGGGAGGCAATCAGCCCCAGCATTTT.

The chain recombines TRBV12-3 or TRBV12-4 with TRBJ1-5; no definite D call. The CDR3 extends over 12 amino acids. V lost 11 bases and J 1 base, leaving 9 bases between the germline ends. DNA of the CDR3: TGTGCCTTCGGAGTGAGCAATCAGCCCCAGCATTTT. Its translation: CAFGVSNQPQHF.

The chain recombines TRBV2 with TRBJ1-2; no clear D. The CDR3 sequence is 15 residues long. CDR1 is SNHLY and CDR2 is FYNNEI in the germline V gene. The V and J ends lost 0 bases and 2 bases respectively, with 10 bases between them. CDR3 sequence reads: CASSEAQVPNYGYTF. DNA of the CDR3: TGTGCCAGCAGTGAAGCGCAGGTACCCAACTATGGCTACACCTTC.

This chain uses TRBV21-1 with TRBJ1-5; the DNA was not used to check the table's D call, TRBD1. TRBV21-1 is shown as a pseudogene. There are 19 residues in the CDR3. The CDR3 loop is CASSKDSTGEIYSNQPQHF. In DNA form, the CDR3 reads TGTGCCAGCAGCAAAGATTCGACAGGGGAGATCTATAGCAATCAGCCCCAGCATTTT.

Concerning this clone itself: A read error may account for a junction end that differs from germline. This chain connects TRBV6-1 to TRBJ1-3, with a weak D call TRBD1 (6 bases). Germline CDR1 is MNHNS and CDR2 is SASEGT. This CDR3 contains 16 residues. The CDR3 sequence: CASREEGQFSGNTIYF. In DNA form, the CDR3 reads TGTGCCAGCAGGGAAGAAGGACAGTTCTCTGGAAACACCATATATTTT.

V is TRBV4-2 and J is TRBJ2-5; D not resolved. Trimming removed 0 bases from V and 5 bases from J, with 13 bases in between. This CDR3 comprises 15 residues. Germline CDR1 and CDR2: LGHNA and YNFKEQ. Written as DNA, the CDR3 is TGTGCCAGCAGCCAAGAAATAGCCGGCCTGGAGACCCAGTACTTC. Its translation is CASSQEIAGLETQYF.

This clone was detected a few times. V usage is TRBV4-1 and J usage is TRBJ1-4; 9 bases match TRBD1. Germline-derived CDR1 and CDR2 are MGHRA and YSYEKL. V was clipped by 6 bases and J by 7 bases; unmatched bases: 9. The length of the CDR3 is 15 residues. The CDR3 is CASSLLTGGGEKLFF. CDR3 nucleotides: TGCGCCAGCAGTCTGTTGACAGGGGGAGGTGAAAAACTGTTTTTT.

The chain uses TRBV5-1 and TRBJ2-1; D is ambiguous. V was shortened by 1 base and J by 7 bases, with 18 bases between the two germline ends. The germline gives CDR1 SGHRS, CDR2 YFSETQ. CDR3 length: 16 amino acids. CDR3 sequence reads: CASSLLGSGSRNEQFF. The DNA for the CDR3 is TGCGCCAGCAGCTTGCTCGGTTCAGGAAGTAGGAATGAGCAGTTCTTC.

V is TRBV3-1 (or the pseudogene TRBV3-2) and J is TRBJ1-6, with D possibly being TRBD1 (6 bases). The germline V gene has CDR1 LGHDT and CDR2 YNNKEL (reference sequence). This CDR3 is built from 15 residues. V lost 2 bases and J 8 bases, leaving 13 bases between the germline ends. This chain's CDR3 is CASSQLTGGDSPLHF. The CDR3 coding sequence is TGTGCCAGCAGCCAACTGACAGGAGGAGATTCACCCCTCCACTTT.

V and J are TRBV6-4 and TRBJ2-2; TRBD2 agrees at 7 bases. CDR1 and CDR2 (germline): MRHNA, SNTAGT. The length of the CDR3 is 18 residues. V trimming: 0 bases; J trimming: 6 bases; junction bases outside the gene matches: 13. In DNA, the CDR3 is TGTGCCAGCAGTGACTCTCGATCGGCTAGCGGACTTGCCGGGGAGCTGTTTTTT. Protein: CASSDSRSASGLAGELFF.

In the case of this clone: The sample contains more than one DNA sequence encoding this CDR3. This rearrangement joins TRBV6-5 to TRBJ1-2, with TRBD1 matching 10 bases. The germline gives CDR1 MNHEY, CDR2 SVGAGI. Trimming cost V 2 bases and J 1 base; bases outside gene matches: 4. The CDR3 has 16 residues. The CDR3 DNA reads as TGTGCCAGCAGTTACATCCGGACAGGGGGTAACTATGGCTACACCTTC. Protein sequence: CASSYIRTGGNYGYTF.

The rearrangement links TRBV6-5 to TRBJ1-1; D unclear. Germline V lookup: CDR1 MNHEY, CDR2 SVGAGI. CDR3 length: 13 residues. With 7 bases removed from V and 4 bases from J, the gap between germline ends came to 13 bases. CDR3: CASTRGLSTEAFF. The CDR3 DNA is TGTGCCAGCACCCGCGGACTGTCCACTGAAGCTTTCTTT.

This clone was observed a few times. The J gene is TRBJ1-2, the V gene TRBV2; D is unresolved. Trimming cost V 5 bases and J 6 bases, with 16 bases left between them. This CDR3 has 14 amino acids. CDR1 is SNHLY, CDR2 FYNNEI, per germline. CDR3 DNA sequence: TGTGCCAGCAGTTCCCTGGGAGAGTGGAATGGCTACACCTTC. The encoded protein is CASSSLGEWNGYTF.

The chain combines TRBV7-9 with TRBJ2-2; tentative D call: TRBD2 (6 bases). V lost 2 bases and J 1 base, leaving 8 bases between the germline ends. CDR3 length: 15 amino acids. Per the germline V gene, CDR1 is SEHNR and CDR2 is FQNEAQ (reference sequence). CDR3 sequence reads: CASSLRRGNTGELFF. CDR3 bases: TGTGCCAGCAGCTTACGGCGGGGGAACACCGGGGAGCTGTTTTTT.